This T cell receptor (beta chain) was identified during a study of blood T cell repertoires in COVID-19. Study information: COVID-19 samples, acute and convalescent, were from the United States, Italy and Spain.

The CDR3 extends over 14 amino acids. Germline V lookup: CDR1 MNHNS, CDR2 SASEGT. The trim removed 2 bases at V and 13 bases at J, leaving 14 bases unmatched. Measured with immunoSEQ multiplex PCR; TCRdb has only the in-frame clones, and not every one. The repertoire holds 130,000 to 150,000 clones, with more than 75% as singletons. V and J are TRBV6-1 and TRBJ2-7; 7 bases line up with TRBD2. The source material was peripheral blood. This clonotype was obtained from a man between 60 and 75 years old with acute or convalescent COVID-19. The CDR3 bases are TGTGCCAGCAGTGAACTATGGTCTAGCGGAAGCTTTTACTTC. It codes for CASSELWSSGSFYF.